What follows are 8 T cell receptor beta chains derived from one specimen sequenced in a study of blood T cell repertoires in COVID-19. Sequencing used immunoSEQ multiplex PCR; TCRdb keeps in-frame clones, though not all of them. The sample includes 250,000 to 350,000 clones, roughly 87% of them seen just once. Specimen: peripheral blood. The receptors stem from a woman in her forties or fifties who had recovered from COVID-19.

The chain uses TRBV29-1 and TRBJ2-1, with 9 bases that match TRBD2. The germline gives CDR1 SQVTM, CDR2 ANQGSEA. The V segment lost 3 bases and the J segment 4 bases; nucleotides outside the gene matches: 4. The CDR3 contains 14 residues. DNA of the CDR3: TGCAGCGTTGAGACTCTAGCGGGGTACAATGAGCAGTTCTTC. Translated, it gives CSVETLAGYNEQFF.

This chain connects TRBV19 to TRBJ1-2; D might be TRBD1 (6 bases). V was trimmed by 3 bases and J by 5 bases, leaving 16 bases between them. The germline V gene has CDR1 LNHDA and CDR2 SQIVND (reference sequence). The CDR3 is 15 amino acids. The CDR3 nucleotides are TGTGCCAGTAGTATTCTCCGGACAGCGATTTATGGCTACACCTTC. It codes for CASSILRTAIYGYTF.

J is TRBJ1-4 and V is TRBV3-1 (or the pseudogene TRBV3-2); the D gene is possibly TRBD1 (6 bases). The CDR3 is 15 amino acids. Trimming took off 4 bases at V and 1 base at J, with 10 bases between the two ends. From germline, CDR1 is LGHDT and CDR2 YNNKEL (reference sequence). CDR3 loop: CASSPLQGTNEKLFF. CDR3 DNA sequence: TGTGCCAGCAGCCCTTTACAGGGAACTAATGAAAAACTGTTTTTT.

This clone was counted a single time. The J gene is TRBJ1-1, the V gene TRBV2; tentative D call: TRBD1 (5 bases). The CDR3 is 12 residues long. Trimming shortened V by 7 bases and J by 5 bases, and 11 bases separated the two germline ends. Germline CDR1 reads SNHLY; CDR2 reads FYNNEI. CDR3 nucleotide sequence: TGTGCCAGCATTAGACAGCTGACTGAAGCTTTCTTT. Its translation is CASIRQLTEAFF. Together with reference TRBV2 and TRBJ1-1, the CDR3 gives the full variable domain: EPEVTQTPSHQVTQMGQEVILRCVPISNHLYFYWYRQILGQKVEFLVSFYNNEISEKSEIFDDQFSVERPDGSNFTLKIRSTKLEDSAMYFCASIRQLTEAFFGQGTRLTVV.

V usage is TRBV28 and J usage is TRBJ1-3, with D tentatively TRBD1 (5 bases). From germline, CDR1 is MDHEN and CDR2 SYDVKM. The CDR3 contains 14 residues. Trimming took off 8 bases at V and 4 bases at J, with 15 bases between the two ends. CDR3 sequence (DNA): TGTGCCAGCGCGAATGGGGCCTCGGGAAACACCATATATTTT. It yields the protein CASANGASGNTIYF.

This chain joins TRBV5-1 and TRBJ1-6; TRBD1 matches 7 bases. This CDR3 has 14 residues. Germline CDR1 reads SGHRS; CDR2 reads YFSETQ. The V segment lost 0 bases and the J segment 7 bases; nucleotides outside the gene matches: 1. The CDR3 DNA follows: TGCGCCAGCAGCTTGGAACAGGGGAATTCACCCCTCCACTTT. Its translation: CASSLEQGNSPLHF.

The table lists this clone with a few counts. The V and J genes are TRBV19 and TRBJ1-1; a weak D match, TRBD1 (6 bases). The germline gives CDR1 LNHDA, CDR2 SQIVND (reference sequence). The CDR3 has 14 amino acids. Trimming removed 4 bases from V and 2 bases from J, with 11 bases in between. The CDR3 spells CASSTHRDNTEAFF. CDR3 bases: TGTGCCAGTAGTACCCACAGGGATAACACTGAAGCTTTCTTT.

The chain couples TRBV13 to TRBJ2-1; unclear D gene. V lost 0 bases to trimming and J lost 12 bases, with 12 bases between them. The CDR3 contains 13 residues. Germline CDR1 and CDR2: PRHDT and FYEKMQ (reference sequence). The CDR3 nucleotides read TGTGCCAGCAGCTTAGGGCGCGGCCTTCGGCAGTTCTTC. Translating gives CASSLGRGLRQFF. Full variable domain (missing parts from reference TRBV13 and TRBJ2-1): AAGVIQSPRHLIKEKRETATLKCYPIPRHDTVYWYQQGPGQDPQFLISFYEKMQSDKGSIPDRFSAQQFSDYHSELNMSSLELGDSALYFCASSLGRGLRQFFGPGTRLTVL.